Described below is a single T cell receptor (beta chain) sequence and its context. The data stem from a study of blood T cell repertoires in COVID-19. Study summary: Acute and convalescent COVID-19 specimens originated in the United States, Italy and Spain.

This CDR3 spans 13 amino acids. The germline gives CDR1 SGHRS, CDR2 YFSETQ. V was clipped by 7 bases and J by 5 bases; unmatched bases: 3. Sequencing was performed with immunoSEQ multiplex PCR; in TCRdb, only in-frame clones are kept and a portion is missing. The repertoire consists of approximately 280,000 clones, with nearly 90% occurring once and the leading ten covering about 1.7%. This clonotype originated in a woman aged 18-35 years with acute COVID-19. Sequenced material: PBMCs or T cells enriched from blood (not recorded which). The V gene is TRBV5-1, the J gene TRBJ2-5; 12 bases line up with TRBD1. The CDR3 sequence: CASGTGGLETQYF. Here the CDR3 DNA reads TGCGCCAGCGGGACAGGGGGCTTGGAGACCCAGTACTTC.